One sample yielded the 25 T cell receptor beta chains listed below, sequenced in a study of T cell repertoires in cytomegalovirus infection. One entry per CDR3 protein results from TCRdb running MiXCR on the reads. Of approximately 500,000 distinct CDR3 sequences listed, about 10% are singletons. Sample: PBMCs. The origin of the receptors is a human donor in good health (CMV status not recorded). Some clones in this sample may be carry-over from other donors' samples.

The V and J genes are TRBV14 and TRBJ1-2; TRBD1 might be the D (5 bases). Germline V gene lookup returns CDR1 SGHDN and CDR2 FVKESK. With 4 bases removed from V and 4 bases from J, the gap between germline ends came to 13 bases. CDR3 length equals 14 residues. CDR3 DNA sequence: TGTGCCAGCAGCCCCTCAAAGGGGATCTATGGCTACACCTTC. Its translation: CASSPSKGIYGYTF.

This clonotype was found many times. This rearrangement joins TRBV20-1 to TRBJ2-7; D perhaps matches TRBD2 (6 bases). V was shortened by 6 bases and J by 3 bases, with 15 bases between the two germline ends. The CDR3 has 13 residues. Germline V gene data show CDR1 as DFQATT and CDR2 as SNEGSKA (reference sequence). CDR3 amino acids: CSAVPGLNYEQYF. CDR3 bases: TGCAGTGCAGTACCGGGACTGAACTACGAGCAGTACTTC.

The V gene is TRBV20-1, the J gene TRBJ2-5; TRBD2 matches at 8 bases. V gave up 5 bases and J gave up 5 bases; unmatched junction bases: 16. Germline values: CDR1 DFQATT, CDR2 SNEGSKA (reference sequence). This CDR3 is built from 16 residues. CDR3 in amino acids: CSAQGLVDGFGETQYF. CDR3 in DNA: TGCAGTGCTCAGGGACTAGTCGACGGGTTTGGCGAGACCCAGTACTTC.

This clonotype was picked up many times. The rearrangement links TRBV12-3 or TRBV12-4 to TRBJ2-7, with D possibly being TRBD1 (6 bases). V lost 5 bases, J lost 2 bases, and 13 bases lay in between. This CDR3 is 14 amino acids long. In DNA form, the CDR3 reads TGTGCCAGCAGTAGGACAGTTTTACCCTACGAGCAGTACTTC. Residues: CASSRTVLPYEQYF.

This chain links TRBV7-9 with TRBJ1-1, with TRBD1 matching 7 bases. Per the germline V gene, CDR1 is SEHNR and CDR2 is FQNEAQ (reference sequence). With 3 bases clipped from V and 4 bases from J, the junction kept 8 bases outside the gene matches. The CDR3 covers 15 residues. DNA for the CDR3: TGTGCCAGCAGCTTGACAGGGAGGTTGGGCACTGAAGCTTTCTTT. Amino acid sequence: CASSLTGRLGTEAFF.

Only a few counts were recorded for this clonotype. The chain couples TRBV27 to TRBJ2-2; D perhaps matches TRBD1 (6 bases). Trimming removed 3 bases at V and 1 base at J, with 12 bases between. Germline CDR1 reads MNHEY; CDR2 reads SMNVEV (reference sequence). The CDR3 is 16 residues long. The CDR3 is CASSFRTAVNTGELFF. Written as DNA, the CDR3 is TGTGCCAGCAGTTTCCGGACAGCGGTGAACACCGGGGAGCTGTTTTTT.

This clonotype occurred many times. The rearrangement joins TRBV7-8 to TRBJ1-4; D gene ambiguous. The V end lost 4 bases, the J end lost 0 bases, and 12 bases lay between the germline ends. CDR1 SGHVS and CDR2 FQNEAQ come from the germline V gene. The CDR3 loop spans 16 amino acids. CDR3 loop: CASSSRRVATNEKLFF. DNA for the CDR3: TGTGCCAGCAGCTCCAGACGGGTCGCAACTAATGAAAAACTGTTTTTT.

The rearrangement links TRBV19 to TRBJ1-2; 7 nucleotides match TRBD1. Germline values: CDR1 LNHDA, CDR2 SQIVND (reference sequence). The CDR3 covers 13 residues. With 6 bases clipped from V and 5 bases from J, the junction kept 6 bases outside the gene matches. CDR3 sequence: CASSPQGPYGYTF. The DNA of the CDR3 is TGTGCCAGTAGCCCACAGGGGCCTTATGGCTACACCTTC.

Notes on this clonotype: This may arise from a read error, as a much more abundant clone is one base away. This is likely a read error, given that the CDR3 carries no conserved phenylalanine or tryptophan at its end. The chain couples TRBV23-1 to TRBJ2-7; D gene uncertain. TRBV23-1 is marked as an open reading frame, function uncertain. V gave up 2 bases and J gave up 3 bases, with 11 bases separating them. The CDR3 is 14 residues long. This CDR3 reads CASSQHPPHYEQYL. DNA for the CDR3: TGCGCCAGCAGTCAACACCCCCCCCACTACGAGCAGTACCTC.

V is TRBV6-1 and J is TRBJ2-7; D call uncertain. The V end lost 2 bases, the J end lost 0 bases, and 8 bases lay between the germline ends. This CDR3 spans 14 amino acids. Germline assignment: CDR1 MNHNS and CDR2 SASEGT. CDR3 sequence: CASSEMRNSYEQYF. As DNA, the CDR3 is TGTGCCAGCAGTGAAATGCGGAACTCCTACGAGCAGTACTTC.

This clonotype was counted many times. This rearrangement joins TRBV11-1 to TRBJ1-2; no reliable D call. The CDR3 sequence is 14 residues long. V dropped 5 bases and J dropped 0 bases, with 10 bases sitting between them. Germline V gene lookup returns CDR1 SGHAT and CDR2 FQDESV (reference sequence). In DNA, the CDR3 is TGTGCCAGCAGCACCAGGCAAGCTAACTATGGCTACACCTTC. Protein: CASSTRQANYGYTF.

The table lists this clonotype with many counts. This chain links TRBV3-1 with TRBJ2-7; D possibly corresponds to TRBD1 (5 bases). The germline V gene has CDR1 LGHDT and CDR2 YNNKEL (reference sequence). The CDR3 totals 17 residues. V gave up 5 bases and J gave up 6 bases, with 26 bases separating them. The CDR3 here is CASSLGDLSPSDSEQYF. CDR3 nucleotides: TGTGCCAGCAGCTTGGGTGATCTTTCCCCCAGTGACAGCGAGCAGTACTTC.

This clonotype occurred many times. The V and J genes are TRBV20-1 and TRBJ1-1; a weak D match, TRBD1 (5 bases). CDR3 length equals 13 residues. Germline V gene lookup returns CDR1 DFQATT and CDR2 SNEGSKA (reference sequence). V lost 6 bases, J lost 1 base, and 12 bases lay in between. CDR3 residues: CSAVTRENTEAFF. CDR3 DNA sequence: TGCAGTGCCGTGACCAGGGAGAACACTGAAGCTTTCTTT.

The CDR3 sequence is CASSYGPTEAFF. The DNA for the CDR3 is TGTGCCAGTAGTTACGGACCAACTGAAGCTTTCTTT. The chain is built from TRBV19 and TRBJ1-1, with D unclear. Germline CDR1 reads LNHDA; CDR2 reads SQIVND (reference sequence). CDR3 size: 12 residues. Trimming pared 5 bases from V and 5 bases from J, leaving 9 bases between.

This clonotype has a handful of counts. The chain is built from TRBV7-9 and TRBJ2-3, with 7 nucleotides matching TRBD1. CDR3 length equals 15 residues. V dropped 6 bases and J dropped 4; count of bases not matched to a gene: 10. Germline CDR1 SEHNR, CDR2 FQNEAQ (reference sequence). The CDR3 nucleotides are TGTGCCAGCAGTCCACTGGGGCAGGGGGCAGATACGCAGTATTTT. It translates to CASSPLGQGADTQYF.

This clonotype was recorded many times. The genes are TRBV5-4 and TRBJ1-4; weak D call: TRBD1 (5 bases). Germline CDR1 and CDR2: SGHNT and YYREEE (reference sequence). CDR3 length: 15 residues. Trimming took off 4 bases at V and 5 bases at J, with 15 bases between the two ends. CDR3 nucleotide sequence: TGTGCCAGCAGCGATGACAGAGGCTCAAATGAAAAACTGTTTTTT. As protein: CASSDDRGSNEKLFF.

This clonotype was observed at least ten times. V gene TRBV12-3 or TRBV12-4 combines with J gene TRBJ2-5; D unresolved. Between the trimmed V and J ends, which lost 2 bases and 2 bases, there was a span of 9 bases. The CDR3 has 14 residues. The CDR3 DNA follows: TGTGCCAGCAGTTTAACCCAGGATCAAGAGACCCAGTACTTC. Translation gives CASSLTQDQETQYF.

The sample holds a few counts of this clonotype. The V call is TRBV5-3, the J call TRBJ1-1; D is unclear. TRBV5-3 is recorded as an ORF, its role being uncertain. The CDR3 loop spans 15 amino acids. Between the trimmed V and J ends, which lost 8 bases and 0 bases, there was a span of 17 bases. The CDR3 sequence: CASSQTFPVNTEAFF. CDR3 nucleotides: TGTGCCAGCAGCCAGACTTTCCCGGTGAACACTGAAGCTTTCTTT.

The V call is TRBV5-1, the J call TRBJ1-2; D call uncertain. Trimming removed 4 bases at V and 3 bases at J, with 10 bases between. The CDR3 runs 13 residues. Germline assignment: CDR1 SGHRS and CDR2 YFSETQ. CDR3 bases: TGCGCCAGCAGCCAGGACGGGGACTATGGCTACACCTTC. This encodes CASSQDGDYGYTF.

About this clonotype: A read error is possible here, since a much larger clone lies one base away. The V gene is TRBV5-3, the J gene TRBJ2-3; 13 nucleotides agree with TRBD2. TRBV5-3 is an open reading frame whose function is uncertain. The CDR3 is 16 amino acids. CDR3 amino acids: CVETNGLAGAADTQYF. The CDR3, as DNA: TGTGTCGAGACGAACGGACTAGCGGGAGCGGCAGATACGCAGTATTTT.

The chain is built from TRBV28 and TRBJ2-3; TRBD1 or TRBD2 may be the D gene (5 bases each). Germline CDR1 MDHEN, CDR2 SYDVKM. Trimming pared 7 bases from V and 0 bases from J, leaving 14 bases between. CDR3 size: 15 residues. CDR3 coding DNA: TGTGCCAGCACCCTGAGGGGACCTAGCACAGATACGCAGTATTTT. Its protein product is CASTLRGPSTDTQYF.

This clonotype was counted only a few times. The V and J genes are TRBV12-5 and TRBJ1-5, with 10 bases lining up with TRBD1. Germline V gene data show CDR1 as LGHNT and CDR2 as FRNRAP. The V and J ends lost 0 bases and 7 bases, in that order; junction bases with no gene match: 3. The CDR3 is 15 amino acids. This chain's CDR3 is CASGLVGQGGQPQHF. In DNA, the CDR3 is TGTGCTAGTGGTTTGGTCGGACAGGGGGGACAGCCCCAGCATTTT.

This clonotype showed up many times. The junction differs from germline at one of its ends, possibly a read error. The chain employs TRBV7-7 and TRBJ2-2; D gene ambiguous. The germline V gene encodes CDR1 SSHAT and CDR2 FNYEAQ (reference sequence). The CDR3 is 17 amino acids. In DNA form, the CDR3 reads TGTGCTAGCAGCCCAACCCTCAGTGGGGCGAACACCGGGGAGCTGTTTTTT. Amino acids: CASSPTLSGANTGELFF.

The chain has TRBV29-1 and TRBJ1-1, with D perhaps matching TRBD1 (6 bases). In germline, CDR1 is SQVTM, CDR2 ANQGSEA. The length of the CDR3 is 12 residues. V gave up 7 bases and J gave up 2 bases, with 11 bases separating them. The CDR3 region is CSGSRGNTEAFF. The CDR3 DNA reads TGCAGCGGGTCCAGGGGAAACACTGAAGCTTTCTTT.

This clonotype was seen repeatedly, ten times or more. The rearrangement joins TRBV29-1 to TRBJ1-5; D uncertain. This CDR3 has 14 amino acids. Germline assignment: CDR1 SQVTM and CDR2 ANQGSEA. With 6 bases removed from V and 5 bases from J, the gap between germline ends came to 17 bases. CDR3 protein: CSVALTAADQPQHF. In DNA, the CDR3 is TGCAGCGTGGCATTAACAGCGGCGGATCAGCCCCAGCATTTT.